This T cell receptor beta chain was recovered during a study of T cell repertoires in cytomegalovirus infection. As for the study in general: Recently identified HLA-C-restricted and well-studied HLA-B-restricted CMV epitopes were used. Public signatures in TCR beta pointed to CMV infection and matching HLA type. Study outcomes and limitations: Cumulative public TCR beta family frequency identified carriers of CMV plus the relevant HLA. In two of eight donors, the top clonotype was HLA-C-restricted CMV-specific.

Each CDR3 protein gets one entry after TCRdb re-called the reads with MiXCR. The table shows 640,000 or so distinct CDR3 sequences, with roughly a third occurring only once. Regarding this clonotype: The antigen is unknown.

This CDR3 is built from 16 residues. Losses at the gene ends were 6 bases for V and 8 bases for J; bases not matched to a gene: 18. From germline, CDR1 is LNHDA and CDR2 SQIVND (reference sequence). This clonotype was obtained from a human donor in good health (CMV status not recorded). Some clones in this sample may be carry-over from other donors' samples. Specimen: cultured PBMCs, collected from culture after CMV antigen stimulation. J is TRBJ1-1 and V is TRBV19, with TRBD1 matching 7 bases. The CDR3 spells CASSATPDRAPNEAFF. The CDR3 DNA is TGTGCCAGTAGCGCAACCCCTGACAGGGCCCCGAACGAAGCTTTCTTT.